This TCR beta chain was identified in a study of blood T cell repertoires in COVID-19. Study at large: There were acute and convalescent COVID-19 samples, and they came from the United States, Italy and Spain.

As originally analysed: Reference gene primer amplification yielded estimated nucleated cell counts. The table came from immunoSEQ multiplex PCR; TCRdb's copy has only in-frame clones and leaves some out. For V, J and clone size, that table is used; D and trimming come from the DNA. The sample lists roughly 120,000 clones; about nine tenths were seen once. This CDR3 comprises 15 residues. Between the trimmed V and J ends, which lost 5 bases and 8 bases, there was a span of 19 bases. CDR1 is SGHTA and CDR2 is FQGNSA in the germline V gene. The material sequenced was peripheral blood. This chain links TRBV7-2 with TRBJ2-1; D is possibly TRBD2 (5 bases). The clonotype comes from a man aged 60-69 years with COVID-19, enrolled during active disease. DNA of the CDR3: TGTGCCAGCAGCGCAGGAGAGGGCCTTTGGGATGAGCAGTTCTTC. It specifies CASSAGEGLWDEQFF. Complete variable domain (other parts from reference TRBV7-2 and TRBJ2-1): GAGVSQSPSNKVTEKGKDVELRCDPISGHTALYWYRQSLGQGLEFLIYFQGNSAPDKSGLPSDRFSAERTGGSVSTLTIQRTQQEDSAVYLCASSAGEGLWDEQFFGPGTRLTVL.